This T cell receptor beta chain was retrieved from a study of shared clonotypes between healthy human individuals. Here immunoSEQ multiplex PCR was the method, and the copy in TCRdb shows in-frame clones only, minus some. The sample records roughly 2 million clones, more than 90% being singletons. The V gene's germline CDR1 is SGHTA and CDR2 FQGNSA. V gave up 1 base and J gave up 2 bases; unmatched junction bases: 12. The CDR3 has 18 amino acids. Each donor was a Caucasian adult residing in Nashville, Tennessee. Study-wide results and caveats: What limited the represented genetic and exposure-history diversity was the small number of donors.

With respect to this clone: Its antigen is unknown.

Sequenced sample: naive CD4+ T cells sorted from blood. This sample's subset: CD45RA+ positively selected. The chain has TRBV7-2 and TRBJ2-5; the match to TRBD1 covers 8 bases. This sequence was found in a man in his late teens or twenties in good health. CDR3 protein: CASSLGPAGTGRQETQYF. CDR3 nucleotides: TGTGCCAGCAGCTTAGGCCCAGCCGGGACAGGCCGTCAAGAGACCCAGTACTTC.